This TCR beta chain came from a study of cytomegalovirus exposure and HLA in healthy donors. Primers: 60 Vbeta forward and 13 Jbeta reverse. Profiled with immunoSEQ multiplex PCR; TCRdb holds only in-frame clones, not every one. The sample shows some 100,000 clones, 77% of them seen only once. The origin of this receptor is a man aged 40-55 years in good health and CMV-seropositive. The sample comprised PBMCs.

The CDR3 nucleotides are TGCGCCAGCAGCTTGGAGGGGGCGCAGACTGAAGCTTTCTTT. Its protein product is CASSLEGAQTEAFF. The chain uses TRBV5-1 and TRBJ1-1; 7 nucleotides align to TRBD1. CDR1 SGHRS and CDR2 YFSETQ come from the germline V gene. V gave up 0 bases and J gave up 5 bases; unmatched junction bases: 4. This CDR3 spans 14 amino acids.